This T cell receptor beta chain is from a study of blood T cell repertoires in COVID-19. Methods used by the authors: Counts of nucleated cells, estimated from reference gene primer amplification, were obtained. Clones were read by immunoSEQ multiplex PCR, and TCRdb kept only the in-frame ones, dropping some. That table is the source of V, J and clone size, and D and trimming were worked out from the DNA. Of 30,000 to 45,000 clones listed, roughly nine tenths are singletons. CDR3 size: 17 residues. CDR1 and CDR2 from the germline V gene are SGDLS and YYNGEE. Trimming took 4 bases from V and 3 from J, leaving 19 bases between them.

The sequenced sample consisted of peripheral blood. The sequence was obtained from a man between 70 and 80 years old with acute or convalescent COVID-19. J is TRBJ2-2 and V is TRBV9; tentatively, D is TRBD2 (6 bases). The CDR3 sequence is CASSLTTNRRDTGELFF. CDR3 nucleotides: TGTGCCAGCAGCCTAACCACGAACAGGAGGGACACCGGGGAGCTGTTTTTT.